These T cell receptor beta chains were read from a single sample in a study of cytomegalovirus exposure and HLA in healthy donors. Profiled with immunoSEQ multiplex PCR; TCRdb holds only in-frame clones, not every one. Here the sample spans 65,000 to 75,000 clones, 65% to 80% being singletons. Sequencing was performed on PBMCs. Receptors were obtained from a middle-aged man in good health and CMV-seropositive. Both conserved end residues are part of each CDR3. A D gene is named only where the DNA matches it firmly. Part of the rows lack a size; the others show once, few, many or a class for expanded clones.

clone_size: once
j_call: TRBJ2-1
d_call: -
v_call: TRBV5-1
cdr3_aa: CASSSQPGKGNEQFF
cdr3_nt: TGCGCCAGCAGCTCCCAGCCAGGGAAGGGAAATGAGCAGTTCTTC

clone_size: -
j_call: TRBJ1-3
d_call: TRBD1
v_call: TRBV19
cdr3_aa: CASSPPTGAGNTIYF
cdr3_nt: TGTGCCAGTAGTCCACCGACAGGGGCGGGAAACACCATATATTTT

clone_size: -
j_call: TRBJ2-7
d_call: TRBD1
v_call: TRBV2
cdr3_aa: CASSETLGQVGDYEQYF
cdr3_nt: TGTGCCAGCAGTGAAACCCTTGGACAGGTAGGGGACTACGAGCAGTACTTC

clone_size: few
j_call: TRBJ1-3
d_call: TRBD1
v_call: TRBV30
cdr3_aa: CAWSPGQTGNTIYF
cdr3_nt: TGTGCCTGGAGCCCGGGACAGACCGGAAACACCATATATTTT

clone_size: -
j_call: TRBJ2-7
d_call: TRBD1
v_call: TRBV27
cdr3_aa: CASSMDWDRFSEQYF
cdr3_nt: TGTGCCAGCAGTATGGACTGGGACAGGTTTTCCGAGCAGTACTTC

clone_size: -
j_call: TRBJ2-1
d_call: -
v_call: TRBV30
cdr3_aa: CAGTRGSEQFF
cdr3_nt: TGTGCCGGAACCAGGGGTAGTGAGCAGTTCTTC

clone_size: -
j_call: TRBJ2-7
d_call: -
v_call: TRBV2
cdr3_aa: CASLLQGGKQYF
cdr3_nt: TGTGCCAGCCTCCTGCAGGGGGGTAAGCAGTACTTC

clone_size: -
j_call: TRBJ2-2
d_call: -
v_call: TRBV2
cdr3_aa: CASRESRSGTGELFF
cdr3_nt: TGTGCCAGCAGGGAGTCTAGGTCGGGCACCGGGGAGCTGTTTTTT

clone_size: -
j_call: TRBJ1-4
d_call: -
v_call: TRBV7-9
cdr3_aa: CASSLIAGLANEKLFF
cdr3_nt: TGTGCCAGCAGCCTCATCGCAGGGTTGGCTAATGAAAAACTGTTTTTT

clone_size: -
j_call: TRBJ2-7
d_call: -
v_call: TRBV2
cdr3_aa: CASTMDKFYEQYF
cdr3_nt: TGTGCCAGCACGATGGACAAGTTTTACGAGCAGTACTTC

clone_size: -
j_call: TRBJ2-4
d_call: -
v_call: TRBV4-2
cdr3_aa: CASSQDSTRDIQYF
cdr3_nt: TGTGCCAGCAGCCAAGATAGCACTAGGGACATTCAGTACTTC